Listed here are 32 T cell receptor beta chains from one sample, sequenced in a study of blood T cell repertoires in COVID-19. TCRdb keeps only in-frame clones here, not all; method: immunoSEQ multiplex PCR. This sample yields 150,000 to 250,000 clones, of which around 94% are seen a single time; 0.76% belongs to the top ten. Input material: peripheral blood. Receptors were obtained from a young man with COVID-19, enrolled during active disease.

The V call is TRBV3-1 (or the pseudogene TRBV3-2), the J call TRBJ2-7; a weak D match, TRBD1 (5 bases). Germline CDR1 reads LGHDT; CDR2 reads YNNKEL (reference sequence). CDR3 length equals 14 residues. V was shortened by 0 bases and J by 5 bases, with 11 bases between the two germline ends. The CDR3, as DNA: TGTGCCAGCAGCCAAGATGGCGAGACAGACGAGCAGTACTTC. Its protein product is CASSQDGETDEQYF.

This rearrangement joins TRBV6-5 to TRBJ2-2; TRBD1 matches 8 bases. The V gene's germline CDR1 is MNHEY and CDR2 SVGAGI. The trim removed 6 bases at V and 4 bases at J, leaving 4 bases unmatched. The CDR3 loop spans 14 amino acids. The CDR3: CASRITGGTGELFF. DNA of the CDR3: TGTGCCAGCAGGATCACAGGGGGCACCGGGGAGCTGTTTTTT.

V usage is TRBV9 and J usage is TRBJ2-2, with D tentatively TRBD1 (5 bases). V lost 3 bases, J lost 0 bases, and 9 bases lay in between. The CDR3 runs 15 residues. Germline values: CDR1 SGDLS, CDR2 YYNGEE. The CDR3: CASSGRQPNTGELFF. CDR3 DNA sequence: TGTGCCAGCAGCGGCCGACAGCCGAACACCGGGGAGCTGTTTTTT.

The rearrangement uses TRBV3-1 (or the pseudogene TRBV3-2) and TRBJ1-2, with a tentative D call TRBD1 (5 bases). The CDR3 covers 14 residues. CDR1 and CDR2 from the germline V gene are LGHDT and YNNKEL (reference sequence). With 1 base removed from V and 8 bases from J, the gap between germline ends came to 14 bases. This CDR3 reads CASSQAQRGVGYTF. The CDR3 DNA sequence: TGTGCCAGCAGCCAAGCTCAAAGGGGCGTCGGCTACACCTTC.

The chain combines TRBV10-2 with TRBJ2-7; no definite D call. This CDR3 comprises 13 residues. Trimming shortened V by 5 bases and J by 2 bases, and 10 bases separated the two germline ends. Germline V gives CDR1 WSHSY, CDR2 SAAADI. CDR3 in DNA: TGCGCCAGCAGTCAGGCACTGACCTACGAGCAGTACTTC. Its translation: CASSQALTYEQYF.

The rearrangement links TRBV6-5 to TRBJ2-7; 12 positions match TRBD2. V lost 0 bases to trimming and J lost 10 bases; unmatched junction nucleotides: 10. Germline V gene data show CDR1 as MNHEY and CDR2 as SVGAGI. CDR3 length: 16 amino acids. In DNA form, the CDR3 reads TGTGCCAGCAGTTACTCGAAGACTAGCGGGGGTTCTATACAGTACTTC. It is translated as CASSYSKTSGGSIQYF.

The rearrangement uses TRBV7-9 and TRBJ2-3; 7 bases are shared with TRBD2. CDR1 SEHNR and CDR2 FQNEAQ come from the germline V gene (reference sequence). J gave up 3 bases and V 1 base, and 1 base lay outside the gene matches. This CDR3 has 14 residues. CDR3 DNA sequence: TGTGCCAGCAGCTTAGTGGGAGGGACAGATACGCAGTATTTT. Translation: CASSLVGGTDTQYF.

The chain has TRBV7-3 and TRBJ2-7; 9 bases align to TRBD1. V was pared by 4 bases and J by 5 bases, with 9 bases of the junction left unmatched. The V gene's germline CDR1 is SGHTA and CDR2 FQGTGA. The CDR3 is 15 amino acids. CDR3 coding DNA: TGTGCCAGCAGCTCTACCGGGACAGGGTGGAACGAGCAGTACTTC. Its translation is CASSSTGTGWNEQYF.

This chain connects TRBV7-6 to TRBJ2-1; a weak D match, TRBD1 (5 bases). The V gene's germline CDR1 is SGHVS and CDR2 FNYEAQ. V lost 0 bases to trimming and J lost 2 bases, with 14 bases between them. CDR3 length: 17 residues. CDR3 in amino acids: CASSLAIQDETYNEQFF. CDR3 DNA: TGTGCCAGCAGCTTAGCGATACAGGATGAGACCTACAATGAGCAGTTCTTC.

The CDR3 protein is CASSLDKRGYTEAFF. The CDR3 nucleotides read TGCGCCAGCAGCTTGGATAAGAGGGGGTACACTGAAGCTTTCTTT. V gene TRBV5-1 combines with J gene TRBJ1-1, with D possibly matching TRBD1 (6 bases). The CDR3 is 15 amino acids. Germline values: CDR1 SGHRS, CDR2 YFSETQ. Trimming removed 0 bases at V and 3 bases at J, with 12 bases between. The full variable domain, its missing parts supplied by reference TRBV5-1 and TRBJ1-1, is KAGVTQTPRYLIKTRGQQVTLSCSPISGHRSVSWYQQTPGQGLQFLFEYFSETQRNKGNFPGRFSGRQFSNSRSEMNVSTLELGDSALYLCASSLDKRGYTEAFFGQGTRLTVV.

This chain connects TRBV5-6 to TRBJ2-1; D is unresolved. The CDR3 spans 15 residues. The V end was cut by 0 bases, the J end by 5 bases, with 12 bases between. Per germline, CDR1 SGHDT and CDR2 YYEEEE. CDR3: CASSLGPYQDNEQFF. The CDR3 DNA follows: TGTGCCAGCAGCTTGGGACCCTACCAGGACAATGAGCAGTTCTTC.

Written as DNA, the CDR3 is TGTGCCAGCAGCCAAGCGGCGGTAAGCGGGAACACTGAAGCTTTCTTT. Translated, it gives CASSQAAVSGNTEAFF. The chain uses TRBV4-2 and TRBJ1-1, with D uncertain. Deletions cut 1 base from V and 1 base from J, with 13 bases between. The CDR3 consists of 16 residues. Germline V CDR1 and CDR2: LGHNA, YNFKEQ.

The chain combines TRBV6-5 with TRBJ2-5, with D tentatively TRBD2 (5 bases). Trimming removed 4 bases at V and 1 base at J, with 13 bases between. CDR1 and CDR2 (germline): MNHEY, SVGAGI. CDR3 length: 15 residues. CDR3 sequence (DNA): TGTGCCAGCAGTTCTCAGAGGGATTTCCAAGAGACCCAGTACTTC. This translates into CASSSQRDFQETQYF.

The CDR3 sequence is CASTRTSPTYEQYF. The CDR3 DNA sequence: TGCGCCAGCACTCGGACTAGCCCAACCTACGAGCAGTACTTC. This chain links TRBV10-2 with TRBJ2-7, with 8 bases that match TRBD2. The V segment lost 7 bases and the J segment 2 bases; nucleotides outside the gene matches: 7. This CDR3 contains 14 residues. CDR1 and CDR2 (germline): WSHSY, SAAADI.

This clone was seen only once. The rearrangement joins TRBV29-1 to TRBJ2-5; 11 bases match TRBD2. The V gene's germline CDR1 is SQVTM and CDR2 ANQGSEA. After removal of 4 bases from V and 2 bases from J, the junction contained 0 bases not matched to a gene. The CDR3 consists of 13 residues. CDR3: CSVGLAGQETQYF. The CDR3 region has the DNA TGCAGCGTTGGACTAGCGGGGCAAGAGACCCAGTACTTC.

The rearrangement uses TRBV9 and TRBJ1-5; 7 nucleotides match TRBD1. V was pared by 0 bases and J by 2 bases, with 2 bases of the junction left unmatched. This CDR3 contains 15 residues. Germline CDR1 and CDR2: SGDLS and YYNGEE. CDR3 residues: CASSVGGGGNQPQHF. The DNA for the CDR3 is TGTGCCAGCAGCGTAGGAGGGGGCGGCAATCAGCCCCAGCATTTT.

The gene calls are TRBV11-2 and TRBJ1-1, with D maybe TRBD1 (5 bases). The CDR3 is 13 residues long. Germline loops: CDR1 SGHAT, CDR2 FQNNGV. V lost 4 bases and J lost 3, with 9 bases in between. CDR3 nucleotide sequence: TGTGCCAGCAGCTCGGGGGTGTACACTGAAGCTTTCTTT. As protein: CASSSGVYTEAFF.

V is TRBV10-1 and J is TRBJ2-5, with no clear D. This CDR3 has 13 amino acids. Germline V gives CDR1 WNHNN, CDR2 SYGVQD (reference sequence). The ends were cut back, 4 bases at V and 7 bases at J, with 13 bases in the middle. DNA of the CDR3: TGCGCCAGCAGTGCTCAGGTTGTCGGGACCCAGTACTTC. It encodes CASSAQVVGTQYF.

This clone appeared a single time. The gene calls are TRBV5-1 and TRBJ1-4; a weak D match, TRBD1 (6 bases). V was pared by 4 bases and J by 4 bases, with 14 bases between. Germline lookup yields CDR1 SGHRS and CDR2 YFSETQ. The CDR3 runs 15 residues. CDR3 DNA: TGCGCCAGCAGCCCCCGACGACAGGATAATGAAAAACTGTTTTTT. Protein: CASSPRRQDNEKLFF.

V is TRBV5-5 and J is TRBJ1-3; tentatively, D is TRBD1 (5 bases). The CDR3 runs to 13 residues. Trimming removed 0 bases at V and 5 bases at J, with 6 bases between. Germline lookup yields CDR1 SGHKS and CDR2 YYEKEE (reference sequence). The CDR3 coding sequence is TGTGCCAGCAGCTTGGAGGGGAGAAACACCATATATTTT. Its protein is CASSLEGRNTIYF.

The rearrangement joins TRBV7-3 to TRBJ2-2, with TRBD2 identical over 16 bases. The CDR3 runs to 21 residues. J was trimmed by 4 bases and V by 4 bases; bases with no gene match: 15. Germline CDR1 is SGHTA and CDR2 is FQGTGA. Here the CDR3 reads CASSSPGAGLAGGPITGELFF. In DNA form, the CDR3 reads TGTGCCAGCAGCTCTCCCGGGGCGGGACTAGCGGGGGGGCCCATCACCGGGGAGCTGTTTTTT.

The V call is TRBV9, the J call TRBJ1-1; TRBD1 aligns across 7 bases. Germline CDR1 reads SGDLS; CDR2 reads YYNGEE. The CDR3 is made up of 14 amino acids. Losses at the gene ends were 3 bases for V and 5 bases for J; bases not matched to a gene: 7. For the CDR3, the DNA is TGTGCCAGCAGCGGCAACAGGGGTGGGACTGAAGCTTTCTTT. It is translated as CASSGNRGGTEAFF.

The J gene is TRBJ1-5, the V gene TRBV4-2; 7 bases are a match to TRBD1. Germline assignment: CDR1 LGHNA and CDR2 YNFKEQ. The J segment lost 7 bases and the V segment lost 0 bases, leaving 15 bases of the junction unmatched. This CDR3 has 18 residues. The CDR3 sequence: CASSQDSIRRQGGQPQHF. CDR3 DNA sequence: TGTGCCAGCAGCCAAGATTCTATCCGACGACAGGGCGGGCAGCCCCAGCATTTT.

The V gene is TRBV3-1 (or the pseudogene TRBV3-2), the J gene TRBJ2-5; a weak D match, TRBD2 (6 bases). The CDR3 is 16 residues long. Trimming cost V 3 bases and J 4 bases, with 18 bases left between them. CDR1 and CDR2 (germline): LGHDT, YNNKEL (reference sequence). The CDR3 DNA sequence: TGTGCCAGCAGCCATGGATTAAGCGGGCTCGTAGAGACCCAGTACTTC. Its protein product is CASSHGLSGLVETQYF.

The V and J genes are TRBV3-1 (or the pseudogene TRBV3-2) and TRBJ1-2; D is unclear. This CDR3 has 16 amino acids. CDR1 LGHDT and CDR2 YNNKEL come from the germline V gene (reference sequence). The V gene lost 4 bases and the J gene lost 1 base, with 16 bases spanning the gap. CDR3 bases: TGTGCCAGCAGCCGATTCCCGTGGAGGGTTAACTATGGCTACACCTTC. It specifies CASSRFPWRVNYGYTF.

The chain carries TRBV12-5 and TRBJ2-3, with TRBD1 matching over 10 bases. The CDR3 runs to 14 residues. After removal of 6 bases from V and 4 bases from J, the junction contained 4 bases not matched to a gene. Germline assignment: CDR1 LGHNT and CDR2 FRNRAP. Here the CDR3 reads CASGRTGGSDTQYF. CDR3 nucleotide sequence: TGTGCTAGTGGCCGGACAGGGGGTTCAGATACGCAGTATTTT.

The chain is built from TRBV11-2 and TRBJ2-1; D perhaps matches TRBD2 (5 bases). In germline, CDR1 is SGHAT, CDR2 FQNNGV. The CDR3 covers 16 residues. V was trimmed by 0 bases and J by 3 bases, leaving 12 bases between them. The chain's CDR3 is CASSLEAARGYNEQFF. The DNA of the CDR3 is TGTGCCAGCAGCTTAGAAGCGGCCCGGGGCTACAATGAGCAGTTCTTC.

The DNA of the CDR3 is TGTGCCAGCTCACGGGTACAGAATATAATAGGTGAAGCTTTCTTT. Its translation: CASSRVQNIIGEAFF. The gene calls are TRBV18 and TRBJ1-1; D gene uncertain. The CDR3 is made up of 15 amino acids. Germline V gene sequence: CDR1 KGHSH, CDR2 LQKENI. Trimming cost V 4 bases and J 7 bases, with 19 bases left between them.

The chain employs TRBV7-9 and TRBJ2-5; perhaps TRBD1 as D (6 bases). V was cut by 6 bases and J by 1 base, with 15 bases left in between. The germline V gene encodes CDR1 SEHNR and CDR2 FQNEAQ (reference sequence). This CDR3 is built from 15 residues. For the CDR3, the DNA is TGTGCCAGCAGTCAACGGCAGGGGCCCCAAGAGACCCAGTACTTC. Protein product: CASSQRQGPQETQYF. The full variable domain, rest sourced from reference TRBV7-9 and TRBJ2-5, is DTGVSQNPRHKITKRGQNVTFRCDPISEHNRLYWYRQTLGQGPEFLTYFQNEAQLEKSRLLSDRFSAERPKGSFSTLEIQRTEQGDSAMYLCASSQRQGPQETQYFGPGTRLLVL.

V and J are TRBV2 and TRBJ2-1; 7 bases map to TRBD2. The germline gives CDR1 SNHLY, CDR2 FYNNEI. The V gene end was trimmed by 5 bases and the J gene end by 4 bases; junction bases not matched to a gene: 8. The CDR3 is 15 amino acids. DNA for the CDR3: TGTGCCAGCAGTCAACGGGGGGTGACGTACAATGAGCAGTTCTTC. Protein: CASSQRGVTYNEQFF. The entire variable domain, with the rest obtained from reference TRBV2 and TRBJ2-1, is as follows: EPEVTQTPSHQVTQMGQEVILRCVPISNHLYFYWYRQILGQKVEFLVSFYNNEISEKSEIFDDQFSVERPDGSNFTLKIRSTKLEDSAMYFCASSQRGVTYNEQFFGPGTRLTVL.

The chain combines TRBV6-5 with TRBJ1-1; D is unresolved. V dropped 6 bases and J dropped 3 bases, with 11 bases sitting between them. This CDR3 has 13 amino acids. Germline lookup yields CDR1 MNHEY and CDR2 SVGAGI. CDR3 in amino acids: CASRPSRDTEAFF. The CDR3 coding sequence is TGTGCCAGCAGACCTTCACGGGACACTGAAGCTTTCTTT.

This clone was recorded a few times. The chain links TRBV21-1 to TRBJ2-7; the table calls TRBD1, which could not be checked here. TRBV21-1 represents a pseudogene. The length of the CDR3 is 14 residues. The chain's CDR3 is CASSKEGKRGEQYF. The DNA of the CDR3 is TGTGCCAGCAGCAAAGAGGGGAAGCGTGGGGAGCAGTACTTC.